These T cell receptor beta chains were read from a single sample in a study of cytomegalovirus exposure and HLA in healthy donors. Method: immunoSEQ multiplex PCR; TCRdb's copy keeps in-frame clones and lacks some. Of roughly 180,000 clones listed, 84% are singletons. Sequencing used PBMCs. The receptors were sampled from a man under 40 in good health and CMV-seronegative. Each CDR3 is given with its conserved first and last residue. D genes are given only for firm matches. Some rows mark clone size as missing; the rest say once, few, many or name a class of expanded clone.

D gene	clone size	V gene	CDR3 length	J gene	CDR3 DNA	CDR3 protein
TRBD1	-	TRBV5-1	15	TRBJ2-3	TGCGCCAGCAGCTTCCATACCGACAGGGCAGATACGCAGTATTTT	CASSFHTDRADTQYF
-	-	TRBV30	15	TRBJ1-6	TGTGCCTGGAGTGTACTGCGAGGGTCCAATTCACCCCTCCACTTT	CAWSVLRGSNSPLHF
-	-	TRBV5-5	16	TRBJ1-5	TGTGCCAGCAGCTTGGGCGCACTAAATAGCAATCAGCCCCAGCATTTT	CASSLGALNSNQPQHF
TRBD1	-	TRBV27	16	TRBJ2-3	TGTGCCAGCAGTCCCCAAGCCCGACAGGGGGCCAATACGCAGTATTTT	CASSPQARQGANTQYF
-	-	TRBV5-4	13	TRBJ1-2	TGTGCCAGCAGCCCAAGGACAGCCTATGGCTACACCTTC	CASSPRTAYGYTF
TRBD2	-	TRBV11-3	17	TRBJ2-7	TGTGCCAGCAGCTTAGCCGGTGGTAGCGGGAGGACCTACGAGCAGTACTTC	CASSLAGGSGRTYEQYF
-	-	TRBV5-1	11	TRBJ2-1	TGCGCCAGCAGCCAGGGGAATGAGCAGTTCTTC	CASSQGNEQFF
-	-	TRBV27	13	TRBJ2-1	TGTGCCAGCAGAATAAATCAGGGGTATGAGCAGTTCTTC	CASRINQGYEQFF
TRBD1	-	TRBV27	16	TRBJ2-1	TGTGCCAGCAGTACCTACCGGGACAGGGGCTACAATGAGCAGTTCTTC	CASSTYRDRGYNEQFF
TRBD2	-	TRBV7-9	16	TRBJ2-2	TGTGCCAGCAGCTTACGTCGGGGGGGAAACACCGGGGAGCTGTTTTTT	CASSLRRGGNTGELFF
TRBD1	once	TRBV19	15	TRBJ1-5	TGTGCCAGTATCGGGGGCAGGGGGATATATCAGCCCCAGCATTTT	CASIGGRGIYQPQHF
TRBD2	-	TRBV6-1	15	TRBJ2-1	TGTGCCAGCACCTGGACTAGCGGGAATTACAATGAGCAGTTCTTC	CASTWTSGNYNEQFF
-	-	TRBV5-4	16	TRBJ1-1	TGTGCCAGCAGCTTGGATCCACCCGGGGGAGGTACTGAAGCTTTCTTT	CASSLDPPGGGTEAFF
-	-	TRBV13	16	TRBJ2-1	TGTGCCAGCAGCTCCCTCGGGTCAACTAGGGGGTTTGAGCAGTTCTTC	CASSSLGSTRGFEQFF
-	-	TRBV19	18	TRBJ2-6	TGTGCCAGTAGTGGCTTTCTTGATCCCAACTCTGGGGCCAACGTCCTGACTTTC	CASSGFLDPNSGANVLTF
TRBD2	-	TRBV10-2	15	TRBJ2-3	TGCGCCAGCAGCTCACTAGCGGGGTTGACAGATACGCAGTATTTT	CASSSLAGLTDTQYF
-	-	TRBV6-5	14	TRBJ1-2	TGTGCCAGCAGTTACCGGGCGGGGAACTATGGCTACACCTTC	CASSYRAGNYGYTF
TRBD1	-	TRBV7-8	15	TRBJ2-4	TGTGCCAGCAGCCCGGCGACAGGGATGGGAAACATTCAGTACTTC	CASSPATGMGNIQYF
-	few	TRBV2	14	TRBJ2-1	TGTGCCAGCAGTGAACGCGCAGGGTACAATGAGCAGTTCTTC	CASSERAGYNEQFF
TRBD2	-	TRBV6-5	14	TRBJ2-7	TGTGCCAGCAGCACGACTAGCGACTCCTACGAGCAGTACTTC	CASSTTSDSYEQYF
-	-	TRBV4-3	16	TRBJ2-1	TGCGCCAGCAGCCAAGATACCCGGACTTACTCCAATGAGCAGTTCTTC	CASSQDTRTYSNEQFF
-	-	TRBV28	12	TRBJ1-5	TGTGCCGGCAGAGAGCAGGGGAGGCCCCAGCATTTT	CAGREQGRPQHF
TRBD1	-	TRBV28	16	TRBJ2-7	TGTGCCAGCAACTGGAGGGGACAGGACCTCTCCTACGAGCAGTACTTC	CASNWRGQDLSYEQYF
-	few	TRBV6-5	12	TRBJ2-7	TGTGCCAGCAGAAGGGACAACTACGAGCAGTACTTC	CASRRDNYEQYF
-	-	TRBV28	16	TRBJ2-7	TGTGCCAGCAACTTATGGGGGGGGGCCCGCCCCTACGAGCAGTACTTC	CASNLWGGARPYEQYF
TRBD2	-	TRBV5-4	15	TRBJ2-5	TGTGCCAGTGGTCGGGGGGGCCTGAGTCAAGAGACCCAGTACTTC	CASGRGGLSQETQYF
TRBD1	-	TRBV5-8	16	TRBJ2-1	TGTGCCAGCAGTCAAATTTACGGGACAGGGAAAAATGAGCAGTTCTTC	CASSQIYGTGKNEQFF
-	-	TRBV11-2	18	TRBJ1-4	TGTGCCAGCAGCTTAGGGATCGGAGGGTTTGCAACTAATGAAAAACTGTTTTTT	CASSLGIGGFATNEKLFF
TRBD1	-	TRBV18	16	TRBJ2-1	TGTGCCAGCTCACAAGAGGACAGGTTCTCCTACAATGAGCAGTTCTTC	CASSQEDRFSYNEQFF
-	-	TRBV10-1	12	TRBJ1-1	TGCGCCAGCAGTGGCAGGAACACTGAAGCTTTCTTT	CASSGRNTEAFF
-	-	TRBV19	16	TRBJ2-7	TGTGCCAGTAGTGATGGAGGGGCCCCCTACGGAGCTGAGCAGTACTTC	CASSDGGAPYGAEQYF
TRBD2	-	TRBV2	19	TRBJ2-4	TGTGCCAGCAGGGATGGACTAGCGGGGGGGGCCCCAGCCAAAAACATTCAGTACTTC	CASRDGLAGGAPAKNIQYF
-	-	TRBV13	14	TRBJ1-1	TGTGCCAGCAGCTCCCCCCCAGAGGACACTGAAGCTTTCTTT	CASSSPPEDTEAFF
-	-	TRBV29-1	16	TRBJ2-2	TGCAGCGTTTTACTGGACAGCCTCGCGAACACCGGGGAGCTGTTTTTT	CSVLLDSLANTGELFF
-	-	TRBV29-1	10	TRBJ1-1	TGCAGCGCTGGACAGAGAGAAGCTTTCTTT	CSAGQREAFF
-	-	TRBV10-3	15	TRBJ1-2	TGTGCCATCAGTGAGTCGACAGCCCTGGCTTATGGCTACACCTTC	CAISESTALAYGYTF
-	-	TRBV11-2	15	TRBJ1-5	TGTGCCAGCAGCTTAGGGACAGCGCCAAATCAGCCCCAGCATTTT	CASSLGTAPNQPQHF
-	-	TRBV7-9	15	TRBJ2-3	TGTGCCAGCAGCTTAGTTTCGGCCGGGGGAGATACGCAGTATTTT	CASSLVSAGGDTQYF
TRBD1	-	TRBV19	14	TRBJ1-4	TGTGCCAGTAGCCGGGGCAGGGGGCAAGAAAAACTGTTTTTT	CASSRGRGQEKLFF
TRBD1	-	TRBV7-2	13	TRBJ1-2	TGTGCCAGCAGCTTCGGGACAGGGCGCGGCTACACCTTC	CASSFGTGRGYTF
-	-	TRBV10-2	13	TRBJ2-3	TGCGCCAGCAGTGTTCTGAGCACAGATACGCAGTATTTT	CASSVLSTDTQYF
-	-	TRBV19	14	TRBJ1-2	TGTGCCAGTAGTATAGGAGGGGGAAACTATGGCTACACCTTC	CASSIGGGNYGYTF
-	-	TRBV6-1	17	TRBJ1-1	TGTGCCAGCAGTGACAGGGGATGGAGTAGAGAGAACACTGAAGCTTTCTTT	CASSDRGWSRENTEAFF
-	-	TRBV10-2	12	TRBJ2-1	TGCGCCAGCGGATATTCGAGCGGTGAGCAGTTCTTC	CASGYSSGEQFF
TRBD2	-	TRBV19	16	TRBJ2-7	TGTGCCAGTAGCCGGGGTTTAATAGCGGGACCCTACGAGCAGTACTTC	CASSRGLIAGPYEQYF
TRBD1	few	TRBV6-1	13	TRBJ1-4	TGTGCCAGCAAAGGACAGGGAACGGAAAAACTGTTTTTT	CASKGQGTEKLFF